These 10 T cell receptor beta chains came from one sample sequenced in a study of blood T cells in healthy people across ages (dated by TCRdb to the mid-2010s). The method behind the library was 5' RACE. A second PCR of about 6 to 11 cycles was run with a J-beta primer mix and a sample-barcoded 5' primer. TCRdb trimmed the raw reads at Q25, called clones with MiXCR and kept productive beta chains. All rows with the same CDR3 protein become a single entry with the most common DNA and genes. The sample profile shows fewer than 2 million distinct CDR3 sequences; 35% to 50% of them were found once. Of the sample, about 23% falls within the top ten clones. Sequencing used blood. These receptor sequences come from a human donor in good health.

The chain joins TRBV7-3 to TRBJ2-5; possibly TRBD2 for D (6 bases). There are 16 residues in the CDR3. The germline CDR1 and CDR2 sequences are SGHTA and FQGTGA. V was clipped by 3 bases and J by 0 bases, with 14 bases between them. The CDR3 reads CASSFRERVYQETQYF. CDR3 sequence (DNA): TGTGCCAGCAGCTTCCGCGAGCGGGTGTACCAAGAGACCCAGTACTTC.

The chain has TRBV29-1 and TRBJ1-2, with 10 bases identical to TRBD1. Per the germline V gene, CDR1 is SQVTM and CDR2 is ANQGSEA. J gave up 8 bases and V 4 bases, and 7 bases lay outside the gene matches. This CDR3 has 13 amino acids. The CDR3 spells CSVVGQGSWGYTF. The CDR3 DNA is TGCAGCGTTGTGGGACAGGGGTCGTGGGGCTACACCTTC. Drawing the rest from reference TRBV29-1 and TRBJ1-2, the complete variable domain is SAVISQKPSRDICQRGTSLTIQCQVDSQVTMMFWYRQQPGQSLTLIATANQGSEATYESGFVIDKFPISRPNLTFSTLTVSNMSPEDSSIYLCSVVGQGSWGYTFGSGTRLTVV.

This clonotype was seen a handful of times. The V gene is TRBV4-3, the J gene TRBJ1-6, with 8 bases fitting TRBD1. Germline V gene lookup returns CDR1 LGHNA and CDR2 YSLEER. J was trimmed by 8 bases and V by 1 base; bases with no gene match: 7. The CDR3 is made up of 16 amino acids. In nucleotides, the CDR3 is TGCGCCAGCAGCCAAGCGGGGACAGGTGGTGATTCACCCCTCCACTTT. It is translated as CASSQAGTGGDSPLHF.

This clonotype was detected only a few times. The chain has TRBV15 and TRBJ2-3, with D uncertain. This CDR3 is built from 13 residues. CDR1 is LNHNV, CDR2 YYDKDF, per germline (reference sequence). Trimming pared 0 bases from V and 3 bases from J, leaving 4 bases between. The CDR3 nucleotides read TGTGCCACCAGCAGAGATTGGACAGATACGCAGTATTTT. It is translated as CATSRDWTDTQYF. The full variable domain, completed using reference TRBV15 and TRBJ2-3, is DAMVIQNPRYQVTQFGKPVTLSCSQTLNHNVMYWYQQKSSQAPKLLFHYYDKDFNNEADTPDNFQSRRPNTSFCFLDIRSPGLGDTAMYLCATSRDWTDTQYFGPGTRLTVL.

This clonotype was counted between two and nine times. The chain recombines TRBV7-6 with TRBJ2-6, with D tentatively TRBD2 (5 bases). Germline V gives CDR1 SGHVS, CDR2 FNYEAQ. Deletions cut 1 base from V and 2 bases from J, with 9 bases between. This CDR3 contains 16 residues. For the CDR3, the DNA is TGTGCCAGCAGCTTAGTGTGGCGGGCTGGGGCCAACGTCCTGACTTTC. Its protein product is CASSLVWRAGANVLTF.

This clonotype was observed many times. The chain is built from TRBV7-2 and TRBJ2-3; D is undetermined. The CDR3 spans 14 residues. V was cut by 1 base and J by 0 bases, with 5 bases left in between. CDR1 and CDR2 (germline): SGHTA, FQGNSA. The chain's CDR3 is CASSLGPSTDTQYF. The CDR3 DNA follows: TGTGCCAGCAGCTTAGGTCCTAGCACAGATACGCAGTATTTT.

The J gene is TRBJ2-4, the V gene TRBV10-2, with D maybe TRBD1 (5 bases). V was pared by 0 bases and J by 8 bases, with 14 bases between. Germline loops: CDR1 WSHSY, CDR2 SAAADI. The CDR3 extends over 15 amino acids. CDR3 sequence: CASSESRGDRDIQYF. The CDR3 nucleotides read TGCGCCAGCAGTGAGTCAAGGGGCGATAGAGACATTCAGTACTTC.

This chain uses TRBV5-5 with TRBJ2-5, with D uncertain. Trimming shortened V by 1 base and J by 3 bases, and 7 bases separated the two germline ends. This CDR3 contains 13 residues. The germline CDR1 and CDR2 sequences are SGHKS and YYEKEE (reference sequence). CDR3 protein: CASSLTAKETQYF. CDR3 in DNA: TGTGCCAGCAGCTTGACCGCTAAAGAGACCCAGTACTTC.

On this clonotype itself: Sequence at one end of the junction differs from germline and may be a read error. The chain carries TRBV2 and TRBJ2-1; 12 positions match TRBD2. The CDR3 is made up of 15 amino acids. The V gene's germline CDR1 is SNHLY and CDR2 FYNNEI. The CDR3 nucleotides read TGCGCCAGCAGCAGGACTAGCGGGGACTACAATGAGCAGTTCTTC. This gives the protein CASSRTSGDYNEQFF.

The rearrangement joins TRBV6-6 to TRBJ2-2; D is unresolved. There are 13 residues in the CDR3. The germline gives CDR1 MNHNY, CDR2 SVGAGI (reference sequence). Trimming left V 2 bases short and J 6 bases short, with 7 bases between. CDR3 sequence (DNA): TGTGCCAGCAGTTACGCAGATTCCGGGGAGCTGTTTTTT. It yields the protein CASSYADSGELFF.